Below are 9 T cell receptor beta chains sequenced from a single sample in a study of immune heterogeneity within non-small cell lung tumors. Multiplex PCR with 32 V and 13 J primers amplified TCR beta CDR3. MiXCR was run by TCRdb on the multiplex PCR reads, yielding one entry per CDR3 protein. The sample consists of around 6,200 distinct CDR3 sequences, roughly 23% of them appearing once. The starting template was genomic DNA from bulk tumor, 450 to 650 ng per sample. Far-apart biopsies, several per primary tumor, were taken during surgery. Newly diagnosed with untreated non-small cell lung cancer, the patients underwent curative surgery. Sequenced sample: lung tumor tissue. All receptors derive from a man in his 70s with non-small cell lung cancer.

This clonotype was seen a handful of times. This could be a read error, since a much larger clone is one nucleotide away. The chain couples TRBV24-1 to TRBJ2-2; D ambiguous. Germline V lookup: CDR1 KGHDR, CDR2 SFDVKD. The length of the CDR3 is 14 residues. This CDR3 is CAASEPYNTGELFF. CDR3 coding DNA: TGTGCCGCCAGTGAACCCTACAACACCGGGGAGCTGTTTTTT.

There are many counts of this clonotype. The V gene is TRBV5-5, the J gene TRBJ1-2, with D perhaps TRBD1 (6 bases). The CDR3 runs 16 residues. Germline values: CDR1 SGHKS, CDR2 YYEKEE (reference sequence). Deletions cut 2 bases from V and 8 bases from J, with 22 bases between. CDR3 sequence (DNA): TGTGCCAGCAGCTTTTCGAGGGACAACTACTATATGGGCTACACCTTC. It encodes CASSFSRDNYYMGYTF.

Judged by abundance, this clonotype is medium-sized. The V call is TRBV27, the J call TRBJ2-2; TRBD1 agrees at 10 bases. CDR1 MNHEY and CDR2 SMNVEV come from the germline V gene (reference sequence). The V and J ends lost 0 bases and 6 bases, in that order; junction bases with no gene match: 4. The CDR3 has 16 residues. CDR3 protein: CASSLSGQGLPGELFF. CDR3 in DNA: TGTGCCAGCAGTTTATCGGGACAGGGGCTTCCCGGGGAGCTGTTTTTT.

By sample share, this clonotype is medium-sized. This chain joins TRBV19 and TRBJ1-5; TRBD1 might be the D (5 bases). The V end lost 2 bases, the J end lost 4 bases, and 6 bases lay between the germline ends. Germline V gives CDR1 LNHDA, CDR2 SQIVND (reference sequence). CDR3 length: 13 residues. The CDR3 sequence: CASSISGNQPQHF. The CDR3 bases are TGTGCCAGTAGTATATCAGGGAATCAGCCCCAGCATTTT.

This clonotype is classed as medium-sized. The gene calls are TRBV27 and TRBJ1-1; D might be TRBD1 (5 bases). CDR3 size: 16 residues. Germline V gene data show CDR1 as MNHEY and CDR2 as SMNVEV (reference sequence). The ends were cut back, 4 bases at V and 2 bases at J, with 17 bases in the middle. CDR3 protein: CASSWAFGGRNTEAFF. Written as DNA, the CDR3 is TGTGCCAGCAGTTGGGCTTTTGGGGGAAGAAACACTGAAGCTTTCTTT.

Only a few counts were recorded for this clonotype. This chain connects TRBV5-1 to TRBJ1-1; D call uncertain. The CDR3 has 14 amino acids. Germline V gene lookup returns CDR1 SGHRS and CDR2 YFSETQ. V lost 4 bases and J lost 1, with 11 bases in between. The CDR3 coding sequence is TGCGCCAGCAGCCTAAATGTGGGGAACACTGAAGCTTTCTTT. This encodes CASSLNVGNTEAFF.

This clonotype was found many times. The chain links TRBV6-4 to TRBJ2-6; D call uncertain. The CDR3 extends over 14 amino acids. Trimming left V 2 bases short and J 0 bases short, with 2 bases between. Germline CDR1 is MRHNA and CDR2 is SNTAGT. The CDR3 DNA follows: TGTGCCAGCAGTGACAACTCTGGGGCCAACGTCCTGACTTTC. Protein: CASSDNSGANVLTF.

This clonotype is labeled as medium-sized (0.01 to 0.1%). The CDR3: CASSYGGGGRREQFF. The CDR3, as DNA: TGTGCCAGCAGTTACGGGGGGGGGGGCAGAAGGGAACAGTTCTTC. This chain joins TRBV6-2 or TRBV6-3 and TRBJ2-1; D is perhaps TRBD2 (7 bases). V was shortened by 2 bases and J by 13 bases, with 21 bases between the two germline ends. The length of the CDR3 is 15 residues. CDR1 is MNHEY and CDR2 is SVGEGT in the germline V gene.

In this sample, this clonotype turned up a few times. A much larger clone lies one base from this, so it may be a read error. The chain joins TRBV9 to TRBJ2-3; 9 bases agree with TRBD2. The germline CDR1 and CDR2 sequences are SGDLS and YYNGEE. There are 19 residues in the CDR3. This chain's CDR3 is CASSVAGGGAPRGTDTQCF. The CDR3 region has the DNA TGTGCCAGCAGCGTAGCTGGCGGGGGGGCCCCCCGTGGCACAGATACGCAGTGTTTT.